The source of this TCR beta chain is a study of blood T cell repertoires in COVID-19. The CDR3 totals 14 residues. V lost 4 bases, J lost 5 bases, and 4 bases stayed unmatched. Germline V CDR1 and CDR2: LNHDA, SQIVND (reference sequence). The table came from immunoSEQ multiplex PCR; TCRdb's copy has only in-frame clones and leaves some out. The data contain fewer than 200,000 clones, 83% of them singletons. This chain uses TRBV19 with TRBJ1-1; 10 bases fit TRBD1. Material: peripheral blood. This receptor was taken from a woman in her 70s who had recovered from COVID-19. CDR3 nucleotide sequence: TGTGCCAGTAGTAGGACAGGGGGGCGGACTGAAGCTTTCTTT. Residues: CASSRTGGRTEAFF.